The clone carrying this T cell receptor beta chain was recorded once. The sample originates from a study of blood T cell repertoires in COVID-19. Study as a whole: The study drew acute and convalescent COVID-19 samples from the United States, Italy and Spain. The cDNA or gDNA used as material had been derived from T cells, B-cell-depleted T cells, or PBMCs.

CDR3 length: 14 residues. The ends were cut back, 4 bases at V and 5 bases at J, with 15 bases in the middle. Germline V gives CDR1 SGDLS, CDR2 YYNGEE. In the source study's methods: Reference gene primer amplification in the assay estimated nucleated cell counts. Measured with immunoSEQ multiplex PCR; TCRdb has only the in-frame clones, and not every one. The V and J calls and the clone size are those of that table, but D and trimming were determined from the DNA. Found here are more than 100,000 clones, around 78% of them singletons; the top ten hold 2.3%. Sample: peripheral blood. The receptor comes from a man in his 70s with acute or convalescent COVID-19. The chain uses TRBV9 and TRBJ2-5; tentatively, D is TRBD1 (6 bases). CDR3: CASSPGLRGETQYF. The CDR3 bases are TGTGCCAGCAGCCCAGGTCTAAGGGGGGAGACCCAGTACTTC.